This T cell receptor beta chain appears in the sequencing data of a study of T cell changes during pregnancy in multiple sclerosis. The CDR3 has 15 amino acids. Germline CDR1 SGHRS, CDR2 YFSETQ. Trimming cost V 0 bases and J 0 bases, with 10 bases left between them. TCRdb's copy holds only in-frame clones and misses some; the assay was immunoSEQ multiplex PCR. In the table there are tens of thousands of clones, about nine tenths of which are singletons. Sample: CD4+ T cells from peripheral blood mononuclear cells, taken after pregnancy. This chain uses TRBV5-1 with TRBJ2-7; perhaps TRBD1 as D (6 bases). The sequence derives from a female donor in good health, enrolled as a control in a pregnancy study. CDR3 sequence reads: CASSLVTGPSYEQYF. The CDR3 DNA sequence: TGCGCCAGCAGCTTGGTGACAGGACCCTCCTACGAGCAGTACTTC. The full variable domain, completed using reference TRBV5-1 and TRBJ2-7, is KAGVTQTPRYLIKTRGQQVTLSCSPISGHRSVSWYQQTPGQGLQFLFEYFSETQRNKGNFPGRFSGRQFSNSRSEMNVSTLELGDSALYLCASSLVTGPSYEQYFGPGTRLTVT.